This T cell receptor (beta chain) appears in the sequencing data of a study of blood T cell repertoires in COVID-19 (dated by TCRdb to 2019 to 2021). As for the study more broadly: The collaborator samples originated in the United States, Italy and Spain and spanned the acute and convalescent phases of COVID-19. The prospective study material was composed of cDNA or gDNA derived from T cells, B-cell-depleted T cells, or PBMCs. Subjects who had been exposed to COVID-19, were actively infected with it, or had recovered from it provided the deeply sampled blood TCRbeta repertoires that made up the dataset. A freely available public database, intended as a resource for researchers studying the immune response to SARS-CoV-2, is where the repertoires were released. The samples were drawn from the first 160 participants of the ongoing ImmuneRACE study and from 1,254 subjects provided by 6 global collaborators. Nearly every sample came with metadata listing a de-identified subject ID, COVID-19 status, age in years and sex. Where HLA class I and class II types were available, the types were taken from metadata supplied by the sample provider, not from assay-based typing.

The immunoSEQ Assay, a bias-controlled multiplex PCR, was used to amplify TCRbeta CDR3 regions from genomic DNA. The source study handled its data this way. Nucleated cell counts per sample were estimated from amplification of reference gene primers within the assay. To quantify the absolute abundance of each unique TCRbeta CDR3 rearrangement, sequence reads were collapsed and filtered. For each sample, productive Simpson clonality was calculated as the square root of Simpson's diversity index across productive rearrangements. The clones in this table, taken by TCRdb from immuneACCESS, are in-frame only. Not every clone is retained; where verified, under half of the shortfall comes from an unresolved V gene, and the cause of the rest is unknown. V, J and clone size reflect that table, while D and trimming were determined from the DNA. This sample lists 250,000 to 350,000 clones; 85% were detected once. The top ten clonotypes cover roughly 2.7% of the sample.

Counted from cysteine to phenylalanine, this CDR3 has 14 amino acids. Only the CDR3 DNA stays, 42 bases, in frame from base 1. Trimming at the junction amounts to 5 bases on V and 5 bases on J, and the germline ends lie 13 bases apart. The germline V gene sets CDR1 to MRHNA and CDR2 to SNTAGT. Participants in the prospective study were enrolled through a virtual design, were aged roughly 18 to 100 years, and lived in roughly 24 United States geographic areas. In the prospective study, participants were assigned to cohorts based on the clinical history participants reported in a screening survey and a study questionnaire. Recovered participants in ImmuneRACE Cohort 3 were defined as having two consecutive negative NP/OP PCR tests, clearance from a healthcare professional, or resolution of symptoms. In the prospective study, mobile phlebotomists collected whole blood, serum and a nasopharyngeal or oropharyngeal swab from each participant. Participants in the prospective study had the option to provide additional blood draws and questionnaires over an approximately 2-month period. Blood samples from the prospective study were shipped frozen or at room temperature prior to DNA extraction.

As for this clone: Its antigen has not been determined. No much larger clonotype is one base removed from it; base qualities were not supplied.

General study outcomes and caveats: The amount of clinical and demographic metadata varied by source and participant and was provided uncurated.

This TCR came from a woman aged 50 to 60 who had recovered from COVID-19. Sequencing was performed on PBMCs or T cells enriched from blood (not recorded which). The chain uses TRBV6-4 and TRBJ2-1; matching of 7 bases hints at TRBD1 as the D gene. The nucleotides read TGTGCCAGCAGTTTTGACAGGGAGGACAATGAGCAGTTCTTC. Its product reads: CASSFDREDNEQFF.